These 14 T cell receptor beta chains originate from one sample sequenced in a study of CD8+CD57+ T cells in acquired aplastic anemia. Patients picked for sequencing had shown CD8+CD57+ cell expansion detected by flow cytometry. Using genomic DNA as the template, TCR beta VDJ and CDR3 profiling was carried out. TCRdb re-derived calls from the reads in MiXCR, one entry per CDR3 protein. The data contain 450,000 to 550,000 distinct CDR3 sequences, roughly 34% of them seen just once; the ten biggest clones take up 0.82%. The specimen sequenced was sorted CD4+, CD8+, or CD8+CD57+ T cells (not recorded which) from PBMCs. Source of these receptors: a human donor with aplastic anemia.

The chain combines TRBV19 with TRBJ1-1, with 7 bases that match TRBD1. Germline lookup yields CDR1 LNHDA and CDR2 SQIVND (reference sequence). The CDR3 runs 13 residues. V dropped 6 bases and J dropped 7; count of bases not matched to a gene: 8. The CDR3 nucleotides are TGTGCCAGTAGACCGACAGGGCTGAGTGAAGCTTTCTTT. Translation gives CASRPTGLSEAFF.

For this clonotype: This likely comes from a read error, as the CDR3 has no conserved phenylalanine or tryptophan at its end. It is unclear where the CDR3 begins or ends on the DNA, so no DNA is shown, and the CDR3 is as TCRdb lists it. The chain is built from TRBV7-9 and TRBJ2-1; the table's D call TRBD1 went unverified against the DNA. Germline loops: CDR1 SEHNR, CDR2 FQNEAQ (reference sequence). Inclusive of both ends, the CDR3 amounts to 8 amino acids. The chain's CDR3 is CASSGDRG.

CDR3 sequence (DNA): TGTGCCAGCAACCCGGGGGACAGGGGTTACAATGAGCAGTTCTTC. Its translation is CASNPGDRGYNEQFF. The chain links TRBV2 to TRBJ2-1; 10 bases agree with TRBD1. This CDR3 contains 15 residues. The germline V gene has CDR1 SNHLY and CDR2 FYNNEI. V was clipped by 7 bases and J by 4 bases; unmatched bases: 7. The full variable domain, in which reference TRBV2 and TRBJ2-1 provide the parts outside the CDR3, is EPEVTQTPSHQVTQMGQEVILRCVPISNHLYFYWYRQILGQKVEFLVSFYNNEISEKSEIFDDQFSVERPDGSNFTLKIRSTKLEDSAMYFCASNPGDRGYNEQFFGPGTRLTVL.

This clonotype has at least ten counts. The chain recombines TRBV2 with TRBJ2-5; weak D call: TRBD1 (6 bases). There are 12 residues in the CDR3. With 5 bases removed from V and 4 bases from J, the gap between germline ends came to 8 bases. Germline CDR1 SNHLY, CDR2 FYNNEI. The CDR3 DNA is TGTGCCAGCAGTCAACAGGGAGAGACCCAGTACTTC. As protein: CASSQQGETQYF.

This clonotype came up many times. The rearrangement links TRBV2 to TRBJ1-4; D is uncertain. From germline, CDR1 is SNHLY and CDR2 FYNNEI. CDR3 length: 14 residues. V lost 7 bases and J lost 4, with 13 bases in between. The CDR3, as DNA: TGTGCCAGCAACGAGAGAGGGATTAATGAAAAACTGTTTTTT. Amino acid sequence: CASNERGINEKLFF.

This clonotype was seen more than once but under ten times. The chain employs TRBV7-2 and TRBJ2-7, with TRBD2 as a possible D gene (7 bases). The CDR3 has 15 amino acids. Germline loops: CDR1 SGHTA, CDR2 FQGNSA. Deletions cut 5 bases from V and 4 bases from J, with 18 bases between. CDR3 coding DNA: TGTGCCAGCAGCCCCAATCGGGGGGCCGGTTACGAGCAGTACTTC. It encodes CASSPNRGAGYEQYF.

This clonotype was counted only a few times. Written as DNA, the CDR3 is TGCAGTGCTCCAACTAGCGGGACGACAGGTGAGCAGTTCTTC. Its translation is CSAPTSGTTGEQFF. The J gene is TRBJ2-1, the V gene TRBV20-1; 10 nucleotides agree with TRBD2. The CDR3 spans 14 residues. V shed 5 bases and J 9 bases; nucleotides not matched to a gene: 10. CDR1 is DFQATT and CDR2 is SNEGSKA in the germline V gene (reference sequence).

In its sample, this clonotype was seen many times. The J gene is TRBJ2-7, the V gene TRBV12-3 or TRBV12-4, with D unresolved. The CDR3 totals 12 residues. Trimming shortened V by 5 bases and J by 3 bases, and 8 bases separated the two germline ends. For the CDR3, the DNA is TGTGCCAGCAGTCTAATCAACTACGAGCAGTACTTC. Translating gives CASSLINYEQYF.

The gene calls are TRBV15 and TRBJ1-5, with D maybe TRBD1 (5 bases). This CDR3 has 15 amino acids. CDR1 and CDR2 from the germline V gene are LNHNV and YYDKDF (reference sequence). Trimming left V 10 bases short and J 3 bases short, with 19 bases between. The CDR3 is CASTRGTAFNQPQHF. CDR3 sequence (DNA): TGTGCCAGCACCAGAGGGACGGCCTTCAATCAGCCCCAGCATTTT. Using reference TRBV15 and TRBJ1-5 for the parts outside the CDR3, the full variable domain is DAMVIQNPRYQVTQFGKPVTLSCSQTLNHNVMYWYQQKSSQAPKLLFHYYDKDFNNEADTPDNFQSRRPNTSFCFLDIRSPGLGDTAMYLCASTRGTAFNQPQHFGDGTRLSIL.

The sample holds many counts of this clonotype. This chain joins TRBV20-1 and TRBJ2-3; 8 bases align to TRBD2. With V trimmed by 3 bases and J by 0 bases, 2 bases remained unmatched. CDR1 DFQATT and CDR2 SNEGSKA come from the germline V gene (reference sequence). The CDR3 is 14 residues long. The CDR3: CSASGGGSTDTQYF. Written as DNA, the CDR3 is TGCAGTGCTAGCGGGGGGGGAAGCACAGATACGCAGTATTTT.

J is TRBJ2-7 and V is TRBV3-1, with 9 bases that match TRBD2. V gave up 1 base and J gave up 4 bases; unmatched junction bases: 8. The CDR3 runs to 16 residues. CDR1 LGHDT and CDR2 YNNKEL come from the germline V gene (reference sequence). The CDR3 reads CASSQGSSGILYEQYF. The CDR3 DNA follows: TGTGCCAGCAGCCAAGGTTCTAGCGGGATATTATACGAGCAGTACTTC.

This clonotype was observed a handful of times. This chain uses TRBV3-1 with TRBJ2-7; 10 bases map to TRBD2. Germline V gene sequence: CDR1 LGHDT, CDR2 YNNKEL (reference sequence). The CDR3 loop spans 16 amino acids. J gave up 5 bases and V 1 base, and 8 bases lay outside the gene matches. CDR3 sequence reads: CASSQVVAGGVNEQYF. CDR3 nucleotides: TGTGCCAGCAGCCAAGTAGTAGCGGGAGGAGTGAACGAGCAGTACTTC.

The genes are TRBV13 and TRBJ1-1, with 7 bases identical to TRBD1. V shed 5 bases and J 12 bases; nucleotides not matched to a gene: 6. Germline CDR1 reads PRHDT; CDR2 reads FYEKMQ (reference sequence). The CDR3 runs 11 residues. The chain's CDR3 is CASSTGVFPFF. The CDR3 DNA sequence: TGTGCCAGCAGCACAGGGGTTTTTCCTTTCTTT.

At least ten counts were recorded for this clonotype. The rearrangement links TRBV10-3 to TRBJ2-2; 7 bases are shared with TRBD1. Germline loops: CDR1 ENHRY, CDR2 SYGVKD. After removal of 7 bases from V and 6 bases from J, the junction contained 14 bases not matched to a gene. The CDR3 is made up of 16 amino acids. DNA for the CDR3: TGTGCCATCACCAAACGACAGGGAAGAGGGGCCGGGGAGCTGTTTTTT. This codes for CAITKRQGRGAGELFF.